This TCR beta chain was obtained from a study of T cell repertoires in cytomegalovirus infection. Study summary: CMV infection and matching HLA type were both indicated by public TCR beta signatures.

Germline V lookup: CDR1 SGHVS, CDR2 FQNEAQ. The CDR3 contains 13 residues. The V end was cut by 3 bases, the J end by 5 bases, with 11 bases between. This clonotype was counted at least ten times. MiXCR, run by TCRdb on the reads, gives a single entry per CDR3 protein. This table holds nearly 650,000 distinct CDR3 sequences, about 24% found once. Material for sequencing was CD8+ T cells from PBMCs. This clonotype originated in a human donor in good health (CMV status not recorded). Some clones in this sample may be carry-over from other donors' samples. The chain couples TRBV7-8 to TRBJ2-7; D may be TRBD2 (5 bases). CDR3 in amino acids: CASSLTPGDEQYV. The CDR3 nucleotides read TGTGCCAGCAGCTTGACACCCGGGGACGAGCAGTACGTC.